The clone carrying this T cell receptor beta chain has only one observation. As processed by the authors: Quantification of nucleated cells was approximated via reference gene primer amplification. Assay used: immunoSEQ multiplex PCR; TCRdb lists only in-frame clones, some missing. V and J calls and clone size are given by that table; D and trimming were obtained from the DNA. This sample has some 200,000 clones, with roughly 89% found just once. Cohorts were determined from participant-reported clinical history. The sample originates from a study of blood T cell repertoires in COVID-19. Study-level information: Samples taken during acute and convalescent COVID-19 were collected in the United States, Italy and Spain. T cells, B-cell-depleted T cells, or PBMCs provided the cDNA or gDNA that served as material.

With 3 bases clipped from V and 5 bases from J, the junction kept 4 bases outside the gene matches. Per germline, CDR1 SGHTA and CDR2 FQGNSA. The CDR3 contains 14 residues. The source material was PBMCs or T cells enriched from blood (not recorded which). This clonotype was sampled from a woman in her thirties or forties with acute COVID-19. The chain carries TRBV7-2 and TRBJ2-3; 8 bases agree with TRBD1. The CDR3 DNA reads TGTGCCAGCAGCTTTAAGACAGGGGTAGATACGCAGTATTTT. Translated: CASSFKTGVDTQYF.